The 30 T cell receptor beta chains listed next were all sequenced from one sample in a study of neoadjuvant nivolumab and ipilimumab in lung cancer. Libraries were prepared by immunoSEQ multiplex PCR; TCRdb keeps only in-frame clonotypes and omits some of them. The sample lists 6,500 to 8,500 clones, around 85% occurring once. Sample: tumor tissue, taken after neoadjuvant nivolumab, alone or with ipilimumab, at or shortly before surgery. These receptor sequences come from an adult with non-small cell lung cancer.

In its sample, this clone was seen once. The V and J genes are TRBV7-3 and TRBJ2-2, with TRBD2 identical over 7 bases. Germline V lookup: CDR1 SGHTA, CDR2 FQGTGA. V gave up 4 bases and J gave up 1 base; unmatched junction bases: 6. The CDR3 is 16 residues long. The CDR3 loop is CASSSKAGQNTGELFF. In DNA, the CDR3 is TGTGCCAGCAGCTCCAAAGCGGGGCAGAACACCGGGGAGCTGTTTTTT.

This clone was observed a single time. The chain carries TRBV29-1 and TRBJ2-2, with 7 bases aligning to TRBD1. The CDR3 is made up of 14 amino acids. Germline CDR1 reads SQVTM; CDR2 reads ANQGSEA. The J segment lost 3 bases and the V segment lost 6 bases, leaving 7 bases of the junction unmatched. The CDR3 nucleotides read TGCAGCGTGAGGACAGGAAGGGACACCGGGGAGCTGTTTTTT. Protein: CSVRTGRDTGELFF.

The rearrangement uses TRBV10-3 and TRBJ2-1; 15 bases map to TRBD2. This CDR3 spans 14 amino acids. CDR1 is ENHRY, CDR2 SYGVKD, per germline. V was clipped by 8 bases and J by 5 bases; unmatched bases: 1. The DNA for the CDR3 is TGTGCCATCGGACTAGCGGGGGGGCACAATGAGCAGTTCTTC. It is translated as CAIGLAGGHNEQFF.

V is TRBV7-9 and J is TRBJ2-3; D unclear. Germline values: CDR1 SEHNR, CDR2 FQNEAQ (reference sequence). The CDR3 spans 14 residues. V gave up 8 bases and J gave up 0 bases, with 12 bases separating them. CDR3: CASAPTASTDTQYF. In DNA, the CDR3 is TGTGCCAGCGCCCCTACCGCTAGCACAGATACGCAGTATTTT.

DNA for the CDR3: TGTGCCAGCAGCTCCCTCGTGGGGCCATCTACGCAGTATTTT. Translating it yields CASSSLVGPSTQYF. The rearrangement uses TRBV5-4 and TRBJ2-3; tentatively, D is TRBD1 (5 bases). CDR1 is SGHNT, CDR2 YYREEE, per germline (reference sequence). Trimming took off 3 bases at V and 8 bases at J, with 16 bases between the two ends. The CDR3 consists of 14 residues.

The V call is TRBV7-2, the J call TRBJ2-1; 12 positions agree with TRBD1. Looked up from germline, CDR1 is SGHTA and CDR2 is FQGNSA. The length of the CDR3 is 17 residues. The V gene end was trimmed by 2 bases and the J gene end by 2 bases; junction bases not matched to a gene: 4. The CDR3 sequence: CASSLLGTGGPYNEQFF. In nucleotides, the CDR3 is TGTGCCAGCAGCTTACTGGGGACAGGGGGCCCCTACAATGAGCAGTTCTTC.

The rearrangement links TRBV30 to TRBJ1-4; 7 positions match TRBD1. After removal of 7 bases from V and 3 bases from J, the junction contained 17 bases not matched to a gene. Germline V gene data show CDR1 as GTSNPN and CDR2 as SVGIG (reference sequence). This CDR3 spans 17 amino acids. The CDR3 nucleotides read TGTGCCTTCCGGGACAGATATCCCAGGGATGCTAATGAAAAACTGTTTTTT. As protein: CAFRDRYPRDANEKLFF.

CDR3 amino acids: CASSGGQGLYEQYF. In DNA form, the CDR3 reads TGCGCCAGCAGCGGAGGACAGGGGCTTTACGAGCAGTACTTC. The chain employs TRBV5-1 and TRBJ2-7, with TRBD1 identical over 9 bases. The CDR3 has 14 amino acids. Trimming removed 4 bases from V and 4 bases from J; junction bases left unmatched: 6. Germline assignment: CDR1 SGHRS and CDR2 YFSETQ.

V gene TRBV19 combines with J gene TRBJ1-4; D unresolved. Deletions cut 3 bases from V and 2 bases from J, with 7 bases between. Per the germline V gene, CDR1 is LNHDA and CDR2 is SQIVND (reference sequence). This CDR3 region has 14 residues. CDR3 DNA sequence: TGTGCCAGTAGTATCATGGCGACTAATGAAAAACTGTTTTTT. Protein: CASSIMATNEKLFF.

CDR3 sequence: CAWKGTVYNSPLHF. The CDR3 coding sequence is TGTGCCTGGAAGGGGACGGTCTATAATTCACCCCTCCACTTT. This chain joins TRBV30 and TRBJ1-6, with D possibly TRBD1 on 5 matching bases. Germline V CDR1 and CDR2: GTSNPN, SVGIG (reference sequence). V was cut by 4 bases and J by 3 bases, with 10 bases left in between. CDR3 length: 14 amino acids.

The gene calls are TRBV6-1 and TRBJ2-7, with a possible D match to TRBD2 (7 bases). Trimming took off 4 bases at V and 0 bases at J, with 10 bases between the two ends. The CDR3 length is 14 residues. Germline CDR1 is MNHNS and CDR2 is SASEGT. In nucleotides, the CDR3 is TGTGCCAGCAGTGCGGCGGGGGCCTCCTACGAGCAGTACTTC. Translating it yields CASSAAGASYEQYF.

The chain recombines TRBV13 with TRBJ2-2; 10 nucleotides match TRBD1. The V and J ends lost 9 bases and 6 bases, in that order; junction bases with no gene match: 7. Germline V lookup: CDR1 PRHDT, CDR2 FYEKMQ (reference sequence). CDR3 length: 14 amino acids. In nucleotides, the CDR3 is TGTGCCAGTCGGGACAGGGGATTATCCGGGGAGCTGTTTTTT. Protein sequence: CASRDRGLSGELFF.

V gene TRBV5-1 combines with J gene TRBJ1-1; TRBD1 agrees at 9 bases. J was trimmed by 1 base and V by 4 bases; bases with no gene match: 8. The CDR3 extends over 16 amino acids. Germline assignment: CDR1 SGHRS and CDR2 YFSETQ. The CDR3 DNA sequence: TGCGCCAGCAGCCGTGGAACAGGGGGCGGGAACACTGAAGCTTTCTTT. Translating it yields CASSRGTGGGNTEAFF.

The chain carries TRBV9 and TRBJ1-1; unclear D gene. Germline lookup yields CDR1 SGDLS and CDR2 YYNGEE. Deletions cut 4 bases from V and 4 bases from J, with 14 bases between. The CDR3 spans 14 residues. This chain's CDR3 is CASSKGSQVTEAFF. The CDR3 nucleotides read TGTGCCAGCAGCAAGGGAAGCCAGGTCACTGAAGCTTTCTTT.

The gene calls are TRBV5-5 and TRBJ2-2; possibly TRBD2 for D (7 bases). CDR3 length: 15 residues. The germline V and J ends were trimmed by 1 base and 6 bases, with 13 bases remaining between them. Germline V gives CDR1 SGHKS, CDR2 YYEKEE (reference sequence). DNA for the CDR3: TGTGCCAGCAGCTTGACCGGGGGGCTCGCCGGGGAGCTGTTTTTT. It yields the protein CASSLTGGLAGELFF. Together with reference TRBV5-5 and TRBJ2-2, the CDR3 gives the full variable domain: DAGVTQSPTHLIKTRGQQVTLRCSPISGHKSVSWYQQVLGQGPQFIFQYYEKEERGRGNFPDRFSARQFPNYSSELNVNALLLGDSALYLCASSLTGGLAGELFFGEGSRLTVL.

The genes are TRBV7-2 and TRBJ2-3; 11 bases fit TRBD2. Unmatched junction bases numbered 5, after V lost 4 bases and J lost 2 bases. This CDR3 has 16 amino acids. From germline, CDR1 is SGHTA and CDR2 FQGNSA. CDR3: CASSSRLAGPTDTQYF. CDR3 nucleotide sequence: TGTGCCAGCAGCTCCCGACTAGCGGGGCCCACAGATACGCAGTATTTT.

The gene calls are TRBV19 and TRBJ2-3, with TRBD1 matching 7 bases. The CDR3 contains 17 residues. Germline CDR1 LNHDA, CDR2 SQIVND (reference sequence). J gave up 3 bases and V 4 bases, and 13 bases lay outside the gene matches. The CDR3: CASSKGQSATITDTQYF. The CDR3 DNA follows: TGTGCCAGTAGTAAGGGACAGTCAGCGACGATTACAGATACGCAGTATTTT.

The V and J genes are TRBV5-5 and TRBJ2-7; D is ambiguous. From germline, CDR1 is SGHKS and CDR2 YYEKEE (reference sequence). This CDR3 contains 13 residues. V was cut by 1 base and J by 6 bases, with 11 bases left in between. This chain's CDR3 is CASSLQLGLEQYF. In DNA, the CDR3 is TGTGCCAGCAGCTTGCAATTAGGGCTCGAGCAGTACTTC.

The chain has TRBV6-1 and TRBJ1-2; 11 bases fit TRBD1. Germline V CDR1 and CDR2: MNHNS, SASEGT. This CDR3 is 14 amino acids long. V shed 8 bases, J shed 5 bases, and the junction held 7 bases outside the gene matches. The CDR3 DNA reads TGTGCCAGCGAGGCGGACAGGGGGCTTTATGGCTACACCTTC. It yields the protein CASEADRGLYGYTF.

The chain combines TRBV4-1 with TRBJ1-1, with D possibly being TRBD1 (5 bases). The CDR3 is 14 amino acids. Between the trimmed V and J ends, which lost 3 bases and 1 base, there was a span of 9 bases. Per germline, CDR1 MGHRA and CDR2 YSYEKL. The CDR3 loop is CASSHPQGNTEAFF. CDR3 in DNA: TGCGCCAGCAGCCATCCCCAGGGGAACACTGAAGCTTTCTTT.

V is TRBV6-6 and J is TRBJ2-4, with D tentatively TRBD1 or TRBD2 (6 bases each). The germline CDR1 and CDR2 sequences are MNHNY and SVGAGI (reference sequence). The CDR3 is 16 residues long. V was clipped by 1 base and J by 0 bases, with 10 bases between them. In DNA, the CDR3 is TGTGCCAGCAGTTACTGGCGGGGACAAGCCAAAAACATTCAGTACTTC. Translated: CASSYWRGQAKNIQYF.

The chain carries TRBV18 and TRBJ2-3; D ambiguous. Trimming removed 4 bases at V and 1 base at J, with 12 bases between. The CDR3 spans 15 residues. Per germline, CDR1 KGHSH and CDR2 LQKENI. The chain's CDR3 is CASSLNTRGTDTQYF. For the CDR3, the DNA is TGTGCCAGCTCACTAAACACGAGAGGCACAGATACGCAGTATTTT.

This sequence joins TRBV7-2 and TRBJ1-1, with D possibly TRBD1 on 5 matching bases. Between the trimmed V and J ends, which lost 1 base and 5 bases, there was a span of 14 bases. Germline V gene lookup returns CDR1 SGHTA and CDR2 FQGNSA. The CDR3 runs to 15 residues. CDR3 DNA: TGTGCCAGCAGCTTAGATTGGAGGGGAAGGACTGAAGCTTTCTTT. Translated: CASSLDWRGRTEAFF.

J is TRBJ2-5 and V is TRBV5-4, with 11 bases lining up with TRBD2. This CDR3 comprises 16 residues. CDR1 SGHNT and CDR2 YYREEE come from the germline V gene (reference sequence). V dropped 4 bases and J dropped 3; count of bases not matched to a gene: 8. CDR3 in amino acids: CASSPDPGLAEETQYF. The CDR3 DNA is TGTGCCAGCAGCCCAGACCCGGGACTAGCGGAAGAGACCCAGTACTTC.

The V and J genes are TRBV18 and TRBJ1-3; no reliable D call. CDR1 KGHSH and CDR2 LQKENI come from the germline V gene. The CDR3 spans 15 residues. Trimming cost V 3 bases and J 2 bases, with 11 bases left between them. CDR3 loop: CASSPAVGTGNTIYF. For the CDR3, the DNA is TGTGCCAGCTCACCTGCTGTGGGGACTGGAAACACCATATATTTT.

This clone was detected once. This chain links TRBV30 with TRBJ1-6; maybe TRBD1 (6 bases). The length of the CDR3 is 13 residues. Germline assignment: CDR1 GTSNPN and CDR2 SVGIG (reference sequence). V was trimmed by 3 bases and J by 6 bases, leaving 9 bases between them. CDR3 residues: CAWSTGSNSPLHF. CDR3 sequence (DNA): TGTGCCTGGAGCACAGGGAGTAATTCACCCCTCCACTTT.

V usage is TRBV6-5 and J usage is TRBJ2-4; the D is unclear. This CDR3 is built from 14 residues. Germline CDR1 MNHEY, CDR2 SVGAGI. Between the trimmed V and J ends, which lost 5 bases and 0 bases, there was a span of 8 bases. DNA for the CDR3: TGTGCCAGCAGTCGATGGGGAGCCAAAAACATTCAGTACTTC. It yields the protein CASSRWGAKNIQYF.

This chain connects TRBV10-3 to TRBJ1-1, with D hard to call. CDR3 length equals 13 residues. V shed 8 bases and J shed 0 bases, with 10 bases lying between them. Germline CDR1 reads ENHRY; CDR2 reads SYGVKD. The CDR3 region is CAIGRDVNTEAFF. The DNA for the CDR3 is TGTGCCATCGGCCGAGATGTGAACACTGAAGCTTTCTTT.

The CDR3 sequence is CASSQDAVTGAGSPLHF. CDR3 bases: TGTGCCAGCAGCCAAGATGCGGTTACGGGGGCAGGATCACCCCTCCACTTT. The V call is TRBV4-2, the J call TRBJ1-6, with a weak D call TRBD1 (6 bases). There are 17 residues in the CDR3. V was trimmed by 0 bases and J by 10 bases, leaving 19 bases between them. CDR1 and CDR2 from the germline V gene are LGHNA and YNFKEQ.

The table lists this clone with a few counts. The gene calls are TRBV9 and TRBJ2-7; 8 bases line up with TRBD1. V was clipped by 3 bases and J by 5 bases; unmatched bases: 10. The length of the CDR3 is 15 residues. In germline, CDR1 is SGDLS, CDR2 YYNGEE. CDR3 coding DNA: TGTGCCAGCAGCGCCAACTCTGGACAGGGAAACGAGCAGTACTTC. The encoded protein is CASSANSGQGNEQYF. The variable domain in full, with the rest retrieved from reference TRBV9 and TRBJ2-7, is DSGVTQTPKHLITATGQRVTLRCSPRSGDLSVYWYQQSLDQGLQFLIQYYNGEERAKGNILERFSAQQFPDLHSELNLSSLELGDSALYFCASSANSGQGNEQYFGPGTRLTVT.